The 13 T cell receptor beta chains listed next were all sequenced from one sample in a study of early T cells in non-severe SARS-CoV-2 infection. TCRdb re-derived calls from the 5' RACE reads in MiXCR, one entry per CDR3 protein. The sample lists around 60,000 distinct CDR3 sequences; about 13% were seen once. Material: whole blood. The receptors stem from an adult who was a healthcare worker with PCR-confirmed SARS-CoV-2 infection or an uninfected control (not recorded which).

Turning to this clonotype: A much larger clone sits a single nucleotide away, making a read error possible. This CDR3 is missing its conserved last phenylalanine or tryptophan, likely due to a read error. This rearrangement joins TRBV14 to TRBJ2-5, with 13 bases aligning to TRBD2. Germline CDR1 reads SGHDN; CDR2 reads FVKESK. V lost 1 base, J lost 5 bases, and 13 bases stayed unmatched. The CDR3 contains 19 residues. DNA of the CDR3: TGTGCCAGCAGCCAAGCCCGGTTTGAGACTAGCGGGAGGAAGGAGACCCAGTACCTC. It codes for CASSQARFETSGRKETQYL.

This clonotype was seen at least ten times. The chain links TRBV28 to TRBJ2-5; D remains ambiguous. Deletions cut 6 bases from V and 1 base from J, with 12 bases between. The CDR3 has 14 residues. The germline gives CDR1 MDHEN, CDR2 SYDVKM. This CDR3 reads CASSPQESQETQYF. In DNA form, the CDR3 reads TGTGCCAGCAGCCCCCAAGAATCCCAAGAGACCCAGTACTTC.

This clonotype occurred many times. The chain combines TRBV4-2 with TRBJ1-2, with D hard to call. This CDR3 is 12 amino acids long. Germline V lookup: CDR1 LGHNA, CDR2 YNFKEQ. V was cut by 4 bases and J by 6 bases, with 9 bases left in between. This CDR3 is CASSRSPNGYTF. The CDR3 region has the DNA TGTGCCAGCAGCCGGTCGCCTAATGGCTACACCTTC.

The chain carries TRBV10-2 and TRBJ1-5; D is unclear. Germline CDR1 WSHSY, CDR2 SAAADI. The CDR3 length is 16 residues. Trimming cost V 10 bases and J 11 bases, with 30 bases left between them. The CDR3 DNA follows: TGCGCCACCCAGCCCAGTGCCGGGCAGCACTACACGGCCCAGCATTTT. Protein product: CATQPSAGQHYTAQHF.

The chain recombines TRBV27 with TRBJ1-2, with 7 bases matching TRBD1. CDR1 is MNHEY, CDR2 SMNVEV, per germline (reference sequence). The CDR3 has 13 residues. Trimming at V came to 5 bases and at J to 7 bases, leaving 7 bases not matched to a gene. This CDR3 is CASSPNRGSGYTF. The CDR3 nucleotides read TGTGCCAGCAGTCCCAACAGGGGTTCTGGCTACACCTTC.

This clonotype appeared many times. The chain employs TRBV6-6 and TRBJ1-1; D remains ambiguous. CDR1 and CDR2 (germline): MNHNY, SVGAGI (reference sequence). Trimming stripped 4 bases from V and 1 base from J, with 25 bases between. CDR3 length equals 19 residues. CDR3 protein: CASSLFASGSGPKNTEAFF. In DNA form, the CDR3 reads TGTGCCAGCAGTTTGTTCGCATCCGGAAGTGGGCCCAAGAACACTGAAGCTTTCTTT.

This clonotype was seen a few times. The V gene is TRBV7-3, the J gene TRBJ2-3, with 9 bases lining up with TRBD2. Trimming cost V 4 bases and J 2 bases; bases outside gene matches: 7. The CDR3 has 16 residues. In germline, CDR1 is SGHTA, CDR2 FQGTGA. The chain's CDR3 is CASSSGTSRNTDTQYF. DNA for the CDR3: TGTGCCAGCAGCTCGGGGACTAGCCGCAACACAGATACGCAGTATTTT.

The rearrangement links TRBV5-1 to TRBJ2-6; D remains unclear. Germline V lookup: CDR1 SGHRS, CDR2 YFSETQ. The CDR3 extends over 15 amino acids. Trimming removed 4 bases at V and 3 bases at J, with 11 bases between. CDR3: CASSRDGNGANVLTF. As DNA, the CDR3 is TGCGCCAGCAGCCGTGACGGTAATGGGGCCAACGTCCTGACTTTC.

The chain recombines TRBV5-1 with TRBJ2-1; D unclear. V was clipped by 1 base and J by 7 bases, with 9 bases between them. The germline V gene has CDR1 SGHRS and CDR2 YFSETQ. This CDR3 region has 13 residues. CDR3 loop: CASSLFVMNEQFF. The CDR3 coding sequence is TGCGCCAGCAGCTTGTTTGTGATGAATGAGCAGTTCTTC. Full variable domain (missing parts from reference TRBV5-1 and TRBJ2-1): KAGVTQTPRYLIKTRGQQVTLSCSPISGHRSVSWYQQTPGQGLQFLFEYFSETQRNKGNFPGRFSGRQFSNSRSEMNVSTLELGDSALYLCASSLFVMNEQFFGPGTRLTVL.

The chain has TRBV29-1 and TRBJ2-3; D may match TRBD1 or TRBD2 (5 bases each). There are 14 residues in the CDR3. Per the germline V gene, CDR1 is SQVTM and CDR2 is ANQGSEA. Trimming removed 1 base at V and 4 bases at J, with 12 bases between. This CDR3 reads CSVEGGNVADTQYF. CDR3 sequence (DNA): TGCAGCGTTGAAGGGGGGAATGTGGCAGATACGCAGTATTTT.

The chain uses TRBV29-1 and TRBJ1-2; D unresolved. The CDR3 is made up of 13 amino acids. Trimming took 7 bases from V and 8 from J, leaving 20 bases between them. Germline-derived CDR1 and CDR2 are SQVTM and ANQGSEA. The CDR3 DNA sequence: TGCAGCGCCCGACATCAGGCCCGCTCGGGCTACACCTTC. This translates into CSARHQARSGYTF. Based on the CDR3 plus reference TRBV29-1 and TRBJ1-2, the full variable domain is SAVISQKPSRDICQRGTSLTIQCQVDSQVTMMFWYRQQPGQSLTLIATANQGSEATYESGFVIDKFPISRPNLTFSTLTVSNMSPEDSSIYLCSARHQARSGYTFGSGTRLTVV.

The rearrangement joins TRBV29-1 to TRBJ1-2; 11 bases map to TRBD1. The CDR3 has 14 residues. Losses at the gene ends were 5 bases for V and 7 bases for J; bases not matched to a gene: 9. In germline, CDR1 is SQVTM, CDR2 ANQGSEA. CDR3 amino acids: CSVPWTGGASGYTF. The CDR3 bases are TGCAGCGTTCCCTGGACAGGGGGCGCTTCTGGCTACACCTTC.

This clonotype was observed at least ten times. This chain uses TRBV29-1 with TRBJ2-1; 12 bases are a match to TRBD2. This CDR3 has 13 residues. With 5 bases clipped from V and 14 bases from J, the junction kept 10 bases outside the gene matches. Per germline, CDR1 SQVTM and CDR2 ANQGSEA. The CDR3 sequence is CSVSGLAGGPEFF. The CDR3, as DNA: TGCAGCGTTTCGGGACTAGCGGGTGGACCCGAGTTCTTC.